These 10 T cell receptor beta chains were sequenced from one sample in a study of cytomegalovirus exposure and HLA in healthy donors. The PCR made use of 60 Vbeta and 13 Jbeta primers. Data came from immunoSEQ multiplex PCR; TCRdb stores just in-frame clones and leaves some out. The sample yields approximately 170,000 clones, just over 75% seen once. The sample consisted of PBMCs. The receptor source for this set is a woman in her 30s in good health and CMV-seropositive.

The V call is TRBV9, the J call TRBJ1-1; D is possibly TRBD1 (5 bases). Trimming left V 3 bases short and J 0 bases short, with 9 bases between. CDR1 is SGDLS, CDR2 YYNGEE, per germline. The CDR3 runs 14 residues. In DNA form, the CDR3 reads TGTGCCAGCAGCGCGGGACTGATGAACACTGAAGCTTTCTTT. Its protein product is CASSAGLMNTEAFF.

The genes are TRBV27 and TRBJ2-7; D call uncertain. V lost 3 bases, J lost 3 bases, and 9 bases lay in between. This CDR3 is 13 amino acids long. CDR1 is MNHEY, CDR2 SMNVEV, per germline (reference sequence). This CDR3 reads CASSFGDRYEQYF. Written as DNA, the CDR3 is TGTGCCAGCAGTTTCGGAGACCGCTACGAGCAGTACTTC.

Worth noting for this clone: One end of the junction varies from germline; a read error may be responsible. The chain uses TRBV7-9 and TRBJ1-1; maybe TRBD1 (5 bases). The V gene's germline CDR1 is SEHNR and CDR2 FQNEAQ (reference sequence). CDR3 length equals 14 residues. CDR3 region: CSSTRVGGGTEAFF. Written as DNA, the CDR3 is TGTTCCAGCACCCGGGTCGGGGGGGGCACTGAAGCTTTCTTT.

This clone was seen just once. The chain couples TRBV9 to TRBJ1-1; tentatively, D is TRBD1 (5 bases). V gave up 4 bases and J gave up 5 bases, with 12 bases separating them. This CDR3 region has 13 residues. Germline assignment: CDR1 SGDLS and CDR2 YYNGEE. The CDR3 nucleotides read TGTGCCAGCAGCTCTACCCAGGGTACTGAAGCTTTCTTT. Translation gives CASSSTQGTEAFF.

The chain recombines TRBV10-3 with TRBJ2-1, with 12 bases aligning to TRBD2. Germline V CDR1 and CDR2: ENHRY, SYGVKD. Trimming cost V 0 bases and J 0 bases; bases outside gene matches: 0. The CDR3 runs 17 residues. Here the CDR3 DNA reads TGTGCCATCAGTGAGTCGACTAGCGGGAGCTCCTACAATGAGCAGTTCTTC. Translated, it gives CAISESTSGSSYNEQFF.

The chain carries TRBV5-4 and TRBJ2-2; possible D gene TRBD2, 6 bases. Germline V lookup: CDR1 SGHNT, CDR2 YYREEE (reference sequence). CDR3 length: 15 amino acids. The V and J ends lost 1 base and 4 bases respectively, with 11 bases between them. CDR3: CASSLTAGTTGELFF. In DNA form, the CDR3 reads TGTGCCAGCAGCTTGACGGCGGGAACCACCGGGGAGCTGTTTTTT.

This clone was recorded once. The rearrangement links TRBV27 to TRBJ2-2; possible D gene TRBD2, 6 bases. Germline CDR1 and CDR2: MNHEY and SMNVEV (reference sequence). The CDR3 has 15 amino acids. Trimming left V 2 bases short and J 3 bases short, with 10 bases between. The CDR3 here is CASSLGAGYTGELFF. In nucleotides, the CDR3 is TGTGCCAGCAGTTTAGGGGCGGGATACACCGGGGAGCTGTTTTTT.

The gene calls are TRBV15 and TRBJ2-3; TRBD2 matches 8 bases. Trimming took 3 bases from V and 6 from J; bases not matched to a gene: 11. Germline CDR1 LNHNV, CDR2 YYDKDF (reference sequence). The CDR3 runs to 16 residues. Here the CDR3 reads CATSRGIGGATDTQYF. CDR3 nucleotide sequence: TGTGCCACCAGCAGGGGTATCGGGGGGGCTACTGATACGCAGTATTTT.

The rearrangement links TRBV5-1 to TRBJ1-4, with D perhaps TRBD1 (5 bases). The CDR3 runs to 14 residues. V gave up 0 bases and J gave up 7 bases, with 10 bases separating them. CDR1 is SGHRS, CDR2 YFSETQ, per germline. The CDR3 here is CASSLAGGSEKLFF. The CDR3 nucleotides read TGCGCCAGCAGCTTGGCGGGGGGTAGTGAAAAACTGTTTTTT.

The chain uses TRBV5-5 and TRBJ1-1; no firm D call. CDR1 is SGHKS, CDR2 YYEKEE, per germline (reference sequence). With 6 bases removed from V and 7 bases from J, the gap between germline ends came to 19 bases. The CDR3 totals 14 residues. The chain's CDR3 is CASMPRLFLREAFF. The CDR3 bases are TGTGCCAGCATGCCTCGACTGTTTCTGCGTGAAGCTTTCTTT.